This T cell receptor beta chain appears in the sequencing data of a study of control samples from healthy donors and cancer patients. Profiled with immunoSEQ multiplex PCR; TCRdb holds only in-frame clones, not every one. In the table there are under 200,000 clones, 85% to 95% of which are singletons. Notes on this clone: One junction end disagrees with the germline gene, perhaps due to a read error.

The CDR3 loop spans 13 amino acids. Germline V CDR1 and CDR2: KGHDR, SFDVKD. Sample: blood. This receptor was obtained from a woman aged 40 to 50 in good health. The rearrangement joins TRBV24-1 to TRBJ2-1; TRBD2 is a possible D gene (5 bases). The CDR3, as DNA: TGTGCCACCAGGGATTCCGGGGACAATGAGCAGTTCTTC. Translation gives CATRDSGDNEQFF.